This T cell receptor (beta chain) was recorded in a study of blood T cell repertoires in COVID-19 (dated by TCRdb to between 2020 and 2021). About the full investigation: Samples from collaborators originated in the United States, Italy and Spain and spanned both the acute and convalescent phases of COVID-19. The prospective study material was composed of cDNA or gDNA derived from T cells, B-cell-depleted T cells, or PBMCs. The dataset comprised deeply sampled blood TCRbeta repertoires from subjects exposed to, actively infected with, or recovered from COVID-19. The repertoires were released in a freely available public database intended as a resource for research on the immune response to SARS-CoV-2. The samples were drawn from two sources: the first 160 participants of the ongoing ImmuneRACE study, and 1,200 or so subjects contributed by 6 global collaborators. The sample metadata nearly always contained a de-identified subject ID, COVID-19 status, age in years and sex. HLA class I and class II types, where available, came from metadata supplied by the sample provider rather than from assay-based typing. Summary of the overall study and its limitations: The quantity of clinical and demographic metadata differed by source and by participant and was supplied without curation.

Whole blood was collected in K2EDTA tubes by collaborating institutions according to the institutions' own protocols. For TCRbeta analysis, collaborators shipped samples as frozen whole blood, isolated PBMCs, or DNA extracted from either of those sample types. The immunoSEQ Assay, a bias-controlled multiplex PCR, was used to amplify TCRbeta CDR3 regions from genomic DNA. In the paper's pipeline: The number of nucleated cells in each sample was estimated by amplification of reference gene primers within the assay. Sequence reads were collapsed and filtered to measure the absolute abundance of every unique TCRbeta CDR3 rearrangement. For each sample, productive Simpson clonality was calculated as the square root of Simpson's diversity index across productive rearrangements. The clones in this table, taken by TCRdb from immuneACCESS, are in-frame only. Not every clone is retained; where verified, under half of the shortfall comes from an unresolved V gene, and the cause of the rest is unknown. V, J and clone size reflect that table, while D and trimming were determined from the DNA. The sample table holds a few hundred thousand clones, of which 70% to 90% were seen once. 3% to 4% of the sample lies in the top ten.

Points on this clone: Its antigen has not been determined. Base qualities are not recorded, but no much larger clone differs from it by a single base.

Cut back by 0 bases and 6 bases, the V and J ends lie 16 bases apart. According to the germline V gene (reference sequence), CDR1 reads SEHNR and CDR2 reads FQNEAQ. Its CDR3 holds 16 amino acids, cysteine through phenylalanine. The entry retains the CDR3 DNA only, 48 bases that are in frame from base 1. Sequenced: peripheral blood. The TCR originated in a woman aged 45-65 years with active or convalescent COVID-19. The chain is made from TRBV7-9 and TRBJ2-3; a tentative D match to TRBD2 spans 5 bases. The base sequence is TGTGCCAGCAGCTTAGCTTGGGCTAGCTCTGAGGATACGCAGTATTTT. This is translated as CASSLAWASSEDTQYF.